The present TCR beta chain was sequenced within a study of shared clonotypes between healthy human individuals (TCRdb year 2020). At the level of the whole study: The cohort comprised a couple of women and a few men aged 18 to 49 years. Blood TCR repertoires of a handful of healthy adults were deeply sequenced to estimate repertoire size and the extent of clonotype sharing between individuals. To increase sequencing depth and limit assay-specific biases, different laboratories used diverse techniques to prepare libraries and sequence TCR repertoires. Per donor, three plates each were used for CD4 naive and CD4 memory, two for CD8 naive, and one for CD8 memory. Per donor, leukapheresis produced somewhere between about 0.85 and 10 billion PBMCs. On the study overall, not on this receptor specifically: Naive subsets generally had larger estimated clonotype richness than memory subsets did. Sampling was restricted to blood, and TCR repertoires in tissues likely differ from the TCR repertoires found in blood. Pairwise subsampling indicated that sequencing depth was expected to affect the degree of clonotype sharing among donors. Incomplete sequencing was indicated by rarefaction of sorted-subset datasets, despite the large sequencing depth. Higher generation probabilities were observed for clonotypes shared by all four sorted-subset donors than for non-shared clonotypes. Because the study included a small number of donors, the genetic and exposure-history diversity represented was limited. When a few donors were compared, the shared fraction of clonotypes was about 5.2% for naive CD4, 3% to 4% for naive CD8, 2% to 2.5% for memory CD4, and 0.4% for memory CD8.

The CDR3 runs 12 residues from the cysteine to the phenylalanine. Just CDR3 DNA is preserved here, 36 bases in frame from base 1. Trimming costs V 5 bases and J 7 bases, and their ends lie 9 bases apart. The germline V gene gives CDR1 as MNHNS and CDR2 as SASEGT. Using the deep immunoSEQ assay, multiplex PCR amplified TCR CDR3 regions from genomic DNA. Genomic DNA extracted from each cell subset was distributed evenly over all wells of several immunoSEQ 96-well plates, and each plate served as one replicate. For sorted subsets, approximately 210 ng genomic DNA, equal to 25,000 to 35,000 T cell genomes, was loaded into each replicate PCR. The purified libraries were quantified using a Qubit 3.0 fluorometer, sized with a Bioanalyzer 2100, and then quantified again using the KAPA Library Quantification kit. Every immunoSEQ 96-well plate was sequenced on a dedicated single-read 150-cycle Illumina NextSeq 550 flow cell. On the study's bioinformatics: Because the immunoSEQ output included only junctional sequences and no quality scores, the filtering could not be the same as the filtering used for full-length reads. To assign V/J genes and CDR3, sequences were annotated using PyIR, a Python wrapper for IgBLAST v1.9, with IMGT germline references. Reads were removed for weak V/J assignments (E-value above 1e-6), missing CDR3, stop codons, out-of-frame junctions, or ambiguous translated residues. A V3J clonotype was defined by an identical inferred V gene, J gene, and CDR3 amino acid sequence. Percentage overlap between repertoires was calculated by dividing the number of shared unique clonotypes by the size of the smaller repertoire. Richness of each repertoire was evaluated using RTK rarefaction, the Chao1 estimator, and Recon v2.1 estimates of unobserved clonotypes. For all TCRbeta clonotypes obtained by the gDNA method from several donors, generation probabilities were computed with OLGA. TCRdb stores this immuneACCESS table with in-frame sequences only. Part of the clones is absent; in the studies checked, under half of the shortfall reflects unresolved V genes, and no reason is known for the rest. V and J calls and clone size are copied from that table; D and trimming were computed from the DNA. For this sample there are about 580,000 clones; roughly 98% appear just once. The ten top clones hold 0.3% of the sample.

In the case of this clone: This clone's antigen is unknown. Qualities for individual bases were not recorded, and no much larger clone is one base off.

CD8 naive samples were CD45RO-negative cells positively selected for CCR7, giving a CD45RA+CCR7+ population that excluded TemRA cells. Donors were healthy HIV-negative adults with no recently reported acute infections or vaccinations. All donors were Caucasian adults living in Nashville, Tennessee, USA. Blood was collected by leukapheresis, and PBMCs were isolated by Ficoll-Histopaque density gradient centrifugation and then cryopreserved in liquid nitrogen vapor phase. Analytical flow cytometry was used to check the purity and quantity of every magnetically sorted T cell population. From each sorted fraction, genomic DNA was isolated and quantified by UV absorbance on a Nanodrop 2000c.

This TCR was recovered from a man aged 30 to 39 in good health. The sequencing input was naive CD8+ T cells sorted from blood. The cell subset or site label of this sample denotes: CD45RA+CCR7+. The chain was built from TRBV6-1 and TRBJ1-5; TRBD1 is a possible D gene, resting on 6 matching bases. Here is the DNA: TGTGCCAGCAGTCCTCAGGGGCAGCCCCAGCATTTT. This sequence encodes CASSPQGQPQHF.